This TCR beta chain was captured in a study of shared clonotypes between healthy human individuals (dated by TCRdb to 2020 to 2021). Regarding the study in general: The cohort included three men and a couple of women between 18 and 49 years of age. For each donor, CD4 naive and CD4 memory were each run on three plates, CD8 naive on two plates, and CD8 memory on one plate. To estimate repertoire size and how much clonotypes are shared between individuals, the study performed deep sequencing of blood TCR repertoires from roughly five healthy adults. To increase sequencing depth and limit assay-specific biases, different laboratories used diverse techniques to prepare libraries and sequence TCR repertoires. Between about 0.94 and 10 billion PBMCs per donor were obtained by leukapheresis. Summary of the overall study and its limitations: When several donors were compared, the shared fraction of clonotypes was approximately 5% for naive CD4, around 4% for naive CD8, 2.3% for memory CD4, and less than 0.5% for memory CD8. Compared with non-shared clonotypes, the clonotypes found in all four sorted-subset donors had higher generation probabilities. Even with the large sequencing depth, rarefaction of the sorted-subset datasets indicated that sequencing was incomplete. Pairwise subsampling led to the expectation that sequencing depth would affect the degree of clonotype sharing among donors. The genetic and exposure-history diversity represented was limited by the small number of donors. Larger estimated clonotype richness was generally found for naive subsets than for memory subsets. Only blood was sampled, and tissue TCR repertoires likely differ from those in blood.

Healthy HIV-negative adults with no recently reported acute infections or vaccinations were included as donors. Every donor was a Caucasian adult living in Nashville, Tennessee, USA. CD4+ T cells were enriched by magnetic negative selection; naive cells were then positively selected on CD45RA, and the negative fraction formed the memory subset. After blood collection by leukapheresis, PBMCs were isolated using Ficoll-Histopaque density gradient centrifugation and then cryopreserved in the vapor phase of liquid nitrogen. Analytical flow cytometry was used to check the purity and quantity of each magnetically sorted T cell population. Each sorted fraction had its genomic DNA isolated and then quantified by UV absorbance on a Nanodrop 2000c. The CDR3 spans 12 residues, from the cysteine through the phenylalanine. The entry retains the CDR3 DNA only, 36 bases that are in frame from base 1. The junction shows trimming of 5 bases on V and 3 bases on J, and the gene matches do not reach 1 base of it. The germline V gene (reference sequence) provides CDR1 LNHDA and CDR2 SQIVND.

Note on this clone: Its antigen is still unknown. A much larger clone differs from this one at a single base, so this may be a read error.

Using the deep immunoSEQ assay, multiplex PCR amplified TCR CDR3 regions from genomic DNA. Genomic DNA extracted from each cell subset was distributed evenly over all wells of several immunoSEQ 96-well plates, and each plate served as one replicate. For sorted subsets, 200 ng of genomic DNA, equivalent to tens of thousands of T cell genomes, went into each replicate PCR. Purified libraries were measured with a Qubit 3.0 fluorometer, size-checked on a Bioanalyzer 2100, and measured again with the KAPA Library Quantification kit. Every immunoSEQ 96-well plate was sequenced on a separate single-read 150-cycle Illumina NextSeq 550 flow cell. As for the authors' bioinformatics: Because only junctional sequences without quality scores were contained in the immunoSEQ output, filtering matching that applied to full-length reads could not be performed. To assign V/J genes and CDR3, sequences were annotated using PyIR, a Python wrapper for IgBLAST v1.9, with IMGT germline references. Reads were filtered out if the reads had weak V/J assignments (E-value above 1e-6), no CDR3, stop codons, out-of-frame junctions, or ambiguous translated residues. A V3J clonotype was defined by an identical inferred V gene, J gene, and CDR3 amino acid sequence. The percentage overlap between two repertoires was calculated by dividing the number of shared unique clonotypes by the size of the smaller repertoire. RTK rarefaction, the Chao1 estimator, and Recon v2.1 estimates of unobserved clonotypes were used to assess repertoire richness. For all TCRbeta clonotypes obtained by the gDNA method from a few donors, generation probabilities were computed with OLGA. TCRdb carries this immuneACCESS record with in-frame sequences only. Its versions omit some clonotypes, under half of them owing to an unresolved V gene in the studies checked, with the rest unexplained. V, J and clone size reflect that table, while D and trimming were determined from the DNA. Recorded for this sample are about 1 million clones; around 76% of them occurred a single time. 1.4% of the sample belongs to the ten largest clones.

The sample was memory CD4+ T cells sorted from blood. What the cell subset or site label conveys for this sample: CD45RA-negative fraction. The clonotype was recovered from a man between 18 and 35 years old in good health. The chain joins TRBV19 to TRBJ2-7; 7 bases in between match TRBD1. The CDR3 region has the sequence CASSGQDYEQYF. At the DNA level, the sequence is TGTGCCAGTAGTGGACAGGACTACGAGCAGTACTTC.